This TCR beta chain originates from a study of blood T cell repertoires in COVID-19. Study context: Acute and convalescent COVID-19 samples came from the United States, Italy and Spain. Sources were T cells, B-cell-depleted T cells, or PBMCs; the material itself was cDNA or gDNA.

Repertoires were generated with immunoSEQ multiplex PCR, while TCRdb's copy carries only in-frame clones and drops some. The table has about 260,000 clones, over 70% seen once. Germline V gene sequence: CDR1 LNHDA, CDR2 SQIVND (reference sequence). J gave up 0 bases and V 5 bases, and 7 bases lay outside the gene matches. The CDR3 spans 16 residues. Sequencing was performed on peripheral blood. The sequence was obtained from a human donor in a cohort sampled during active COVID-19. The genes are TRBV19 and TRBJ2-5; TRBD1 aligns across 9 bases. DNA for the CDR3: TGTGCCAGTAGTCCGTGGACAGGGGCCAACCAAGAGACCCAGTACTTC. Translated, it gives CASSPWTGANQETQYF.